Reported below is one T cell receptor (beta chain). Its antigen is still unknown. The record has no base qualities; no much larger clone is one base away. The data were taken from a study of T cells in Graves' hyperthyroidism and ophthalmopathy (dated 2019 in TCRdb). Concerning the study at large: Peripheral blood samples were taken at initial diagnosis, before any treatment was given. A discovery cohort of about a hundred patients, fewer than 50 with Graves' ophthalmopathy and 55 to 65 with stable Graves' hyperthyroidism, was used to find distinguishing TCR V-J signatures. Prospective prediction of ophthalmopathy was tested in an independent validation cohort of approximately 18 hyperthyroidism patients and some 17 patients who later progressed to ophthalmopathy. The 100 discovery patients were randomly split 7:3 into training and test sets. In addition, the study compared T-cell repertoires in thyroid tissue and in blood from over 5 Graves' hyperthyroidism patients. Once sampling was done, hyperthyroidism patients were given methimazole at a starting dose of 30 mg daily, whereas ophthalmopathy patients were given high-dose intravenous methylprednisolone. According to the paper, TCR Vbeta CDR3 sequencing was carried out on some 130 peripheral blood samples, which came from approximately 43 ophthalmopathy, roughly 75 hyperthyroidism and roughly 17 progressor patients.

Study-level results and caveats: Blood samples also contained most of the expanded thyroid clonotypes (frequency above 0.001), which suggests that blood repertoires may reflect thyroid immune responses. Sample size was not statistically predetermined, and investigators were not blinded to group allocation. In validation, progression to ophthalmopathy was predicted by the model with about 70% sensitivity and roughly 72% specificity, a median of approximately 6.5 months before onset. Ophthalmopathy was separated from stable hyperthyroidism by a 13 V-J signature model, with around 90% sensitivity and roughly 84% specificity obtained in cross-validation and 80%/75% obtained in testing.

A patient counted as having stable Graves' hyperthyroidism if no progression to ophthalmopathy occurred over 18 months of follow-up. Hyperthyroidism patients were newly diagnosed, with disease duration under 2 months, and aged 18 to 65 years. Any patient with an uncontrolled infection, another autoimmune disease, pregnancy or lactation was excluded. Diagnoses were based on clinical symptoms, serum thyroxine and TRAb, thyroid ultrasound and orbital computed tomography. Ficoll-Paque density gradient centrifugation was used to isolate PBMCs from approximately 11 ml of fresh peripheral blood. Total RNA was extracted with Trizol reagent, and quality was checked on an Agilent 2100 Bioanalyzer. TCR beta CDR3 regions were amplified from RNA transcripts. The TCR CDR3 was subjected to a first round of RT-PCR using the HTBI primer set and the Qiagen OneStep RT-PCR kit. Libraries were constructed in a second round of multiplex PCR, after which size selection and purification were performed. The libraries were sequenced on an Illumina HiSeq2000 using paired-end 100 bp reads. The authors processed their data as follows. SOAPnuke was used to process the raw data, removing reads that contained adapters or uncalled bases, had a mean Phred below 15, or lacked an exact match to the constant primer or identifier. High-quality paired reads were merged using COPE v1.2.5, and each unique nucleotide sequence was defined as a clonotype. MiTCR v1.1 was used to align clonotypes to the IMGT TRBV, TRBD and TRBJ reference segments. The analysis was restricted to V-J combinations with a frequency above 0.0001, which together covered roughly 99% of the repertoires. The TCS score was defined as F50 (clonal expansion) divided by E x V (chaos), with BLOSUM62-based TCRdist calculated between CDR3 peptides within each V-J. Welch's t-statistics and random forest reduced around 510 V-J features to roughly 13, which were used in a naive Bayes classifier (R e1071). The similarity between thyroid and blood repertoires was quantified using the Morisita-Horn index. TCRdb passed the public sequencing reads through fastp at Q25 and MiXCR, retaining productive beta sequences. Merged by CDR3 protein, the rows form single entries marked with the most common genes and DNA. TCRdb's processing, not the authors', yielded these V and J calls. The sample table lists hundreds of thousands of distinct CDR3 sequences, approximately 40% of them with a count of one. The ten largest make up roughly 8.3% of the sample.

This clonotype originated in a man aged 18-30 years with Graves' hyperthyroidism. Sequences were obtained from blood.

The CDR3 reads CASSVDGQPQHF. Read as DNA, the sequence is TGTGCCAGCAGCGTGGACGGTCAGCCCCAGCATTTT. The V and J segments used are TRBV9 and TRBJ1-5; the D gene lacks a confident call. The CDR1 and CDR2 encoded by the germline V gene are SGDLS and YYNGEE. The CDR3, from cysteine to phenylalanine, totals 12 residues. The read is trimmed to its CDR3 DNA, 36 bases read in frame from base 1. V is reduced by 2 bases and J by 6 bases, leaving a spacing of 6 bases between them. Where the CDR3 stops, the reference TRBV9 and TRBJ1-5 genes take over; the full variable domain is DSGVTQTPKHLITATGQRVTLRCSPRSGDLSVYWYQQSLDQGLQFLIQYYNGEERAKGNILERFSAQQFPDLHSELNLSSLELGDSALYFCASSVDGQPQHFGDGTRLSIL.